These 11 T cell receptor beta chains came from one sample sequenced in a study of yellow fever vaccine responses in identical twins (dated by TCRdb to 2016 to 2019). To prepare the library, RT-PCR was applied. Instrument used: Illumina HiSeq 2500. Clones were called with MiXCR by TCRdb after fastp trimmed the public reads at Q25, and only in-frame beta chains were retained. Each entry is one CDR3 protein sequence, shown with its most common DNA and genes. The sample table lists over a thousand distinct CDR3 sequences, more than 65% of them with a count of one. The leading ten clones occupy roughly a quarter of the sample. This material consisted of T cells from blood (PBMCs), unsorted or a sorted subset (not recorded which), taken before or after yellow fever vaccination (not recorded which). These receptors came from a female donor who received the yellow fever vaccine.

The chain recombines TRBV2 with TRBJ2-3; no reliable D call. Germline loops: CDR1 SNHLY, CDR2 FYNNEI. The CDR3 totals 13 residues. V lost 5 bases to trimming and J lost 6 bases, with 12 bases between them. The CDR3 sequence is CASSLSSPDTQYF. The DNA for the CDR3 is TGTGCCAGCAGTTTGAGTAGTCCGGATACGCAGTATTTT.

The rearrangement joins TRBV27 to TRBJ2-2; no firm D call. The V and J ends lost 5 bases and 2 bases respectively, with 9 bases between them. The CDR3 is made up of 14 amino acids. Per the germline V gene, CDR1 is MNHEY and CDR2 is SMNVEV (reference sequence). The DNA of the CDR3 is TGTGCCAGCAGTACGCGAAGAAACACCGGGGAGCTGTTTTTT. Translating it yields CASSTRRNTGELFF.

The V gene is TRBV4-2, the J gene TRBJ2-3; 9 bases agree with TRBD2. Germline V gene sequence: CDR1 LGHNA, CDR2 YNFKEQ. The length of the CDR3 is 16 residues. V was clipped by 0 bases and J by 2 bases; unmatched bases: 3. CDR3 region: CASSQERGGATDTQYF. The CDR3 nucleotides are TGTGCCAGCAGCCAAGAGCGGGGGGGGGCCACAGATACGCAGTATTTT.

The J gene is TRBJ2-1, the V gene TRBV11-3; D unresolved. V was shortened by 5 bases and J by 4 bases, with 12 bases between the two germline ends. CDR1 and CDR2 (germline): SGHNT, YENEEA. CDR3 length equals 14 residues. The CDR3 bases are TGTGCCAGCAGCCCCTCGGTTGCTTACAATGAGCAGTTCTTC. The encoded protein is CASSPSVAYNEQFF.

V and J are TRBV6-5 and TRBJ2-1; either TRBD1 or TRBD2 may fit D (5 bases each). Germline V lookup: CDR1 MNHEY, CDR2 SVGAGI. Trimming took off 2 bases at V and 5 bases at J, with 13 bases between the two ends. The CDR3 covers 15 residues. CDR3 amino acids: CASSYVPGTHNEQFF. CDR3 sequence (DNA): TGTGCCAGCAGTTACGTCCCCGGGACCCACAATGAGCAGTTCTTC.

The sample holds one count of this clonotype. The genes are TRBV15 and TRBJ1-1; possible D gene TRBD1, 6 bases. CDR1 and CDR2 from the germline V gene are LNHNV and YYDKDF (reference sequence). The V end was cut by 1 base, the J end by 6 bases, with 12 bases between. CDR3 length equals 14 residues. The DNA for the CDR3 is TGTGCCACCAGCAGAGCAGGGGCGGCGGCTGAAGCTTTCTTT. Translating gives CATSRAGAAAEAFF.

V usage is TRBV4-2 and J usage is TRBJ1-2, with unresolved D. CDR3 length: 10 amino acids. CDR1 is LGHNA and CDR2 is YNFKEQ in the germline V gene. The V end was cut by 4 bases, the J end by 6 bases, with 3 bases between. The CDR3 protein is CASSRNGYTF. The CDR3 DNA follows: TGTGCCAGCAGCCGGAATGGCTACACCTTC.

V usage is TRBV6-1 and J usage is TRBJ1-2; 7 nucleotides align to TRBD1. Trimming took 7 bases from V and 0 from J; bases not matched to a gene: 8. This CDR3 contains 15 residues. From germline, CDR1 is MNHNS and CDR2 SASEGT. The DNA of the CDR3 is TGTGCCAGCAAGAAACAGGGGCAAGCTAACTATGGCTACACCTTC. Translation gives CASKKQGQANYGYTF.

The chain has TRBV12-3 or TRBV12-4 and TRBJ2-7; the match to TRBD1 covers 7 bases. Unmatched junction bases numbered 9, after V lost 6 bases and J lost 1 base. The CDR3 spans 15 residues. Here the CDR3 DNA reads TGTGCCAGCAGACTCCAGGACAGGCCTTCCTACGAGCAGTACTTC. This encodes CASRLQDRPSYEQYF.

The chain links TRBV4-1 to TRBJ1-4, with D hard to call. The length of the CDR3 is 13 residues. Germline V gives CDR1 MGHRA, CDR2 YSYEKL. V was trimmed by 1 base and J by 8 bases, leaving 8 bases between them. Here the CDR3 DNA reads TGCGCCAGCAGCCAAGTCAGCACCGAAAAACTGTTTTTT. This sequence encodes CASSQVSTEKLFF.

V usage is TRBV11-1 and J usage is TRBJ1-2, with TRBD1 matching over 7 bases. The CDR3 extends over 16 amino acids. Germline V lookup: CDR1 SGHAT, CDR2 FQDESV (reference sequence). V gave up 5 bases and J gave up 6 bases; unmatched junction bases: 15. The CDR3 DNA reads as TGTGCCAGCAGCCTAACTGCCCTCGACAGGGTCGATGGCTACACCTTC. It is translated as CASSLTALDRVDGYTF.